This T cell receptor (beta chain) was sequenced for a study of read filtering for tumor transcriptome and immune sequencing. This library used 300 to 450 ng RNA and molecular barcoded adaptors spanning alpha/delta and beta/gamma chains. One entry per CDR3 protein results from TCRdb running MiXCR on the reads. The sample has more than 12,000 distinct CDR3 sequences; just over 20% are singletons. The CDR3 spans 13 residues. The germline CDR1 and CDR2 sequences are SQVTM and ANQGSEA. About this clonotype: It may be a read error: a sequence one base away is much more abundant.

This receptor was identified in a donor aged 40 or older with multiple myeloma. The genes are TRBV29-1 and TRBJ2-1; D gene unclear. Sequenced material: a population of CD138-negative cells sorted from bone marrow. This CDR3 is CSVRPTDGNEQLF. The CDR3 DNA is TGCAGCGTCCGTCCCACGGACGGCAATGAGCAGCTCTTC.